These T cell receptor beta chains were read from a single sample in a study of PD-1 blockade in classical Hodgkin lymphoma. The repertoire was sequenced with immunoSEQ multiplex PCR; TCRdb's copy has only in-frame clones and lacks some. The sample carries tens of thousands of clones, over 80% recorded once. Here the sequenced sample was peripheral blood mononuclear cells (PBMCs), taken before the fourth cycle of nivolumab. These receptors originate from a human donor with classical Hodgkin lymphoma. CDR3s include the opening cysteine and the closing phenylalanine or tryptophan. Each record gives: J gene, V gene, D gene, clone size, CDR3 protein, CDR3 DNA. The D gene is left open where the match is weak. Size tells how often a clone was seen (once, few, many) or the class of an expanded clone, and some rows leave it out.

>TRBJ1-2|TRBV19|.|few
CASSRGGSYGYTF
TGTGCCAGTAGTAGAGGGGGATCCTATGGCTACACCTTC
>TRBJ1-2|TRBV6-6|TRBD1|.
CASSPQDRPWDGYTF
TGTGCCAGCAGTCCCCAGGACAGGCCTTGGGATGGCTACACCTTC
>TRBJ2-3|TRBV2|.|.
CASSEVRVGTDTQYF
TGTGCCAGCAGTGAAGTCCGGGTGGGCACAGATACGCAGTATTTT
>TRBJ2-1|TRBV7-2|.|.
CASSFRDSEWDEQFF
TGTGCCAGCAGCTTCCGGGACTCCGAGTGGGATGAGCAGTTCTTC
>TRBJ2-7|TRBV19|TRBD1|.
CASSQTGDWAYEQYF
TGTGCCAGTAGTCAGACAGGGGATTGGGCCTACGAGCAGTACTTC
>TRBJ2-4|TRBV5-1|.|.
CASSHPGIGAAKNIQYF
TGCGCCAGCAGCCATCCCGGGATAGGGGCTGCCAAAAACATTCAGTACTTC
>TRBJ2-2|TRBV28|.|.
CASTPVVGGVRFPGELFF
TGTGCCAGCACCCCGGTTGTTGGCGGGGTCCGTTTCCCCGGGGAGCTGTTTTTT
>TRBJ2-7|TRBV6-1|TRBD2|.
CASRETSGVPSYEQYF
TGTGCCAGCAGGGAAACTAGCGGGGTGCCATCCTACGAGCAGTACTTC
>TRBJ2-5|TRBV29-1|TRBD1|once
CSVLITGAAETQYF
TGCAGCGTTCTCATTACAGGGGCAGCAGAGACCCAGTACTTC
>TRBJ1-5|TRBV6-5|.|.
CASSYSGVGQPQHF
TGTGCCAGCAGTTATTCCGGGGTTGGACAGCCCCAGCATTTT
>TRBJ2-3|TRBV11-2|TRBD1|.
CASSLGQGDTDTQYF
TGTGCCAGCAGCTTAGGACAGGGGGACACAGATACGCAGTATTTT
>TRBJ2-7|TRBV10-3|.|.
CAISDKAYEQYF
TGTGCCATCAGTGACAAGGCCTACGAGCAGTACTTC
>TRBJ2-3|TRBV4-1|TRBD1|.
CASSHPVGGGTQYF
TGCGCCAGCAGCCACCCCGTAGGGGGCGGTACGCAGTATTTT
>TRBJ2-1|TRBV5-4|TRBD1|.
CASSLELTGGPYNEQFF
TGTGCCAGCAGCTTGGAGTTGACAGGGGGGCCCTACAATGAGCAGTTCTTC
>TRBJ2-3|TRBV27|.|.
CASSLSMSGWTDTQYF
TGTGCCAGCAGTTTATCTATGAGCGGGTGGACAGATACGCAGTATTTT
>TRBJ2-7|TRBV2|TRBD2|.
CASTPRLATYEQYF
TGTGCCAGCACGCCCAGACTAGCAACCTACGAGCAGTACTTC
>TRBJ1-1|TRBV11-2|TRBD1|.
CASSANRGWEAFF
TGTGCCAGCAGCGCTAACAGGGGGTGGGAAGCTTTCTTT
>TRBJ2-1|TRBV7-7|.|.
CASSLVEHNEQFF
TGTGCCAGCAGCTTAGTCGAGCACAATGAGCAGTTCTTC
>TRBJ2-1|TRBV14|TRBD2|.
CASSQGGSGSHNEQFF
TGTGCCAGCAGCCAAGGGGGGAGCGGGAGCCACAATGAGCAGTTCTTC
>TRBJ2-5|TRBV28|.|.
CASSPGPRETQYF
TGTGCCAGCAGTCCGGGGCCCAGGGAGACCCAGTACTTC
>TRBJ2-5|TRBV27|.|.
CARGRQGFLKETQYF
TGTGCCAGAGGACGACAAGGTTTCCTGAAAGAGACCCAGTACTTC
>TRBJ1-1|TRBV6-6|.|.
CASSPYRQLEAFF
TGTGCCAGCAGCCCCTATAGACAGCTAGAAGCTTTCTTT
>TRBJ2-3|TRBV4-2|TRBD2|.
CASSQELAGGTDTQYF
TGTGCCAGCAGCCAAGAACTAGCGGGAGGCACAGATACGCAGTATTTT
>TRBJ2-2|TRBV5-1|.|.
CASSRYPTGTGELFF
TGCGCCAGCAGCCGATACCCAACAGGCACCGGGGAGCTGTTTTTT
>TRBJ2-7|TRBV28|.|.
CASRPTGRSKYEQYF
TGTGCCAGCAGGCCAACGGGAAGGAGTAAGTACGAGCAGTACTTC
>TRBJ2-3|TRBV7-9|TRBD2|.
CASYPLAGTADTQYF
TGTGCCAGCTACCCGTTAGCGGGAACTGCAGATACGCAGTATTTT
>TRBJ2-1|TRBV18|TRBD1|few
CASSDRGAYNEQFF
TGTGCCAGCTCTGACAGGGGTGCCTACAATGAGCAGTTCTTC
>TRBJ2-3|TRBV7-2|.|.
CASSLQVGRGGDTQYF
TGTGCCAGCAGCTTACAGGTGGGACGTGGGGGAGATACGCAGTATTTT
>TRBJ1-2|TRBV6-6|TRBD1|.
CASSLRQGAGDGYTF
TGTGCCAGCAGTCTCCGACAGGGGGCAGGTGATGGCTACACCTTC
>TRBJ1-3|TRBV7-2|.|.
CASSLGPASSGNTIYF
TGTGCCAGCAGCTTAGGTCCCGCCTCCTCTGGAAACACCATATATTTT
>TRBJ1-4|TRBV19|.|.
CASSPPGPITLAEKLFF
TGTGCCAGTAGTCCGCCGGGCCCCATCACCCTCGCTGAAAAACTGTTTTTT
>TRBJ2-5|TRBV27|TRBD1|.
CASSIKDRGGETQYF
TGTGCCAGCAGTATCAAAGACAGGGGGGGGGAGACCCAGTACTTC
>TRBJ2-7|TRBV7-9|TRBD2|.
CASSPVSLAGKEQYF
TGTGCCAGCAGTCCAGTCAGCCTAGCGGGAAAAGAGCAGTACTTC
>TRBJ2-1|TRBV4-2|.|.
CASSQETADYNEQFF
TGTGCCAGCAGCCAAGAAACGGCGGATTACAATGAGCAGTTCTTC
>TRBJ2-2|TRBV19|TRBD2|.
CASSTGTSGRNTGELFF
TGTGCCAGTAGTACCGGGACTAGCGGGCGGAACACCGGGGAGCTGTTTTTT
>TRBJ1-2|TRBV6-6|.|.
CASSLEGGNGYTF
TGTGCCAGCAGCCTGGAGGGGGGAAACGGCTACACCTTC
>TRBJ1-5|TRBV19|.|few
CASSSQGHQPQHF
TGTGCCAGTAGTTCCCAGGGCCATCAGCCCCAGCATTTT
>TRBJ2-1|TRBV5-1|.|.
CASSLWTTYNEQFF
TGCGCCAGCAGCTTGTGGACTACCTACAATGAGCAGTTCTTC
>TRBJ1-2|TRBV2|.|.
CASSGSGGGANYGYTF
TGTGCCAGCAGTGGGTCAGGCGGGGGAGCTAACTATGGCTACACCTTC
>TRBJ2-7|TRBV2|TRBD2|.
CASSPREGVYEQYF
TGTGCCAGCAGCCCGCGGGAGGGAGTCTACGAGCAGTACTTC
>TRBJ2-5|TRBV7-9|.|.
CASSSDGGRRETQYF
TGTGCCAGCAGCTCAGACGGGGGGCGCCGAGAGACCCAGTACTTC
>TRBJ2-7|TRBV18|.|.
CASSPLAGSPVEQYF
TGTGCCAGCTCACCATTAGCAGGCTCCCCTGTTGAGCAGTACTTC
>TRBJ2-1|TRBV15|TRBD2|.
CATSRGGRAINEQFF
TGTGCCACCAGCAGAGGCGGGAGGGCCATCAATGAGCAGTTCTTC
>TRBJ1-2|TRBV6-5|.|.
CASSFTHGGRNGYTF
TGTGCCAGCAGTTTTACTCACGGGGGGCGGAATGGCTACACCTTC
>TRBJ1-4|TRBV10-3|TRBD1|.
CATQGGVGLNEKLFF
TGTGCCACCCAGGGGGGAGTGGGCCTTAATGAAAAACTGTTTTTT
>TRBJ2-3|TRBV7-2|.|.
CASSPQTDTQYF
TGTGCCAGCAGCCCCCAAACAGATACGCAGTATTTT
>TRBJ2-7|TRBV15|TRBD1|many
CATSRPGQGTYEQYF
TGTGCCACCAGCCGCCCCGGACAGGGGACCTACGAGCAGTACTTC
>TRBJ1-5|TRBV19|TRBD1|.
CASRRQGDTQPQHF
TGTGCCAGTAGGAGACAGGGTGATACTCAGCCCCAGCATTTT
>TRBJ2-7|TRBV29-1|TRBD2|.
CSVASGAYEQYF
TGCAGCGTTGCTAGCGGTGCCTACGAGCAGTACTTC
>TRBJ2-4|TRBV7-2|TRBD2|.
CASSPLAGGPGSIQYF
TGTGCCAGCAGCCCATTAGCGGGAGGGCCGGGGAGCATTCAGTACTTC
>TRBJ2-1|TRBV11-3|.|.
CASSGDRESYNEQFF
TGTGCCAGCAGCGGGGACCGGGAGTCCTACAATGAGCAGTTCTTC
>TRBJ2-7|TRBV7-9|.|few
CASSSTGTTYEQYF
TGTGCCAGCAGCTCGACAGGGACTACCTACGAGCAGTACTTC
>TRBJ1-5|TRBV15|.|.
CATSTSVSNQPQHF
TGTGCCACCAGCACTAGCGTTAGCAATCAGCCCCAGCATTTT
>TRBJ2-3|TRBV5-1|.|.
CASSLEGWGRTDTQYF
TGCGCCAGCAGCTTGGAAGGATGGGGGAGGACAGATACGCAGTATTTT
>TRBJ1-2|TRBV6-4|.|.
CASSDYGGRGYTF
TGTGCCAGCAGTGACTATGGGGGCAGAGGCTACACCTTC
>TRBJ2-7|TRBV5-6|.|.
CASSSLGYEQYF
TGTGCCAGCAGCTCTCTTGGGTACGAGCAGTACTTC
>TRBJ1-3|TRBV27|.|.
CASSLTPASSGNTIYF
TGTGCCAGCAGTTTAACTCCAGCGAGCTCTGGAAACACCATATATTTT
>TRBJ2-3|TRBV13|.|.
CASSSRSGSTDTQYF
TGTGCCAGCAGCTCCAGGTCCGGGAGCACAGATACGCAGTATTTT
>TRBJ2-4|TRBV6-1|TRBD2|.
CASSERGGTSALAKNIQYF
TGTGCCAGCAGTGAGAGGGGCGGGACTAGCGCACTAGCCAAAAACATTCAGTACTTC
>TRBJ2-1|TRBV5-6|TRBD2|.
CASSPPVAGGPEEQFF
TGTGCCAGCAGCCCTCCGGTAGCGGGAGGGCCCGAGGAGCAGTTCTTC